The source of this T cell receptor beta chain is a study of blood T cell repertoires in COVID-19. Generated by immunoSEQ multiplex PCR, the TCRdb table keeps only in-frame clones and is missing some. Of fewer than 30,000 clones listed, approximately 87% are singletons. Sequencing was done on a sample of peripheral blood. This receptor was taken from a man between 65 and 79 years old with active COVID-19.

As DNA, the CDR3 is TGTGCCAGCAGCCCCAACAGGGGGGGAGCGTCACCCCTCCACTTT. Protein product: CASSPNRGGASPLHF. The chain joins TRBV13 to TRBJ1-6; 8 nucleotides match TRBD1. This CDR3 is built from 15 residues. The trim removed 5 bases at V and 10 bases at J, leaving 10 bases unmatched. Germline V gene sequence: CDR1 PRHDT, CDR2 FYEKMQ (reference sequence).